The sequence of this TCR beta chain was determined in a study of response to subunit inactivated influenza vaccine. TCRdb redid the calling of the RT-PCR reads with MiXCR, one entry per CDR3 protein. Found here are 560,000 or so distinct CDR3 sequences, less than 8% of them singletons; the top ten hold approximately 13%. A note on this clonotype: What it recognizes is unknown.

Study-wide results and caveats: It was the authors' suggestion that each seasonal influenza vaccination recruits few new T cells.

Germline values: CDR1 MNHEY, CDR2 SMNVEV (reference sequence). The CDR3 runs 16 residues. Unmatched junction bases numbered 8, after V lost 6 bases and J lost 5 bases. The material was PBMCs from blood, obtained roughly 24 months after vaccination. This chain joins TRBV27 and TRBJ2-7; 15 bases are shared with TRBD2. This sequence originates from a man aged 50 to 75 who received an inactivated influenza vaccine. The CDR3 DNA sequence: TGTGCCAGCAGCCGAGGGACTAGCGGGAGGTTAAACGAGCAGTACTTC. This codes for CASSRGTSGRLNEQYF.